The 9 T cell receptor beta chains presented below share a single source sample, sequenced in a study of shared clonotypes between healthy human individuals. TCRdb's copy holds only in-frame clones and misses some; the assay was immunoSEQ multiplex PCR. The data hold approximately 1.1 million clones, with 70% to 80% observed a single time. Sequenced sample: memory CD4+ T cells from PBMCs. The subset was: CD45RA-negative fraction. Every receptor here comes from a man younger than 35 in good health. Some clones in this sample may be carry-over from other donors' samples.

This clone was recorded many times. The rearrangement uses TRBV2 and TRBJ2-1; D call uncertain. V was cut by 6 bases and J by 6 bases, with 12 bases left in between. Germline values: CDR1 SNHLY, CDR2 FYNNEI. CDR3 size: 13 residues. The CDR3 DNA follows: TGTGCCAGCAGGGCGCTCCGCTCCAATGAGCAGTTCTTC. Protein sequence: CASRALRSNEQFF.

The chain has TRBV6-1 and TRBJ1-5; the D gene is possibly TRBD1 (5 bases). The CDR3 length is 14 residues. The V gene's germline CDR1 is MNHNS and CDR2 SASEGT. Trimming shortened V by 7 bases and J by 5 bases, and 15 bases separated the two germline ends. In DNA, the CDR3 is TGTGCCAGCATGGGAACAGGTTCTTATCAGCCCCAGCATTTT. It yields the protein CASMGTGSYQPQHF.

Of note for this clone: The same CDR3 can be traced to other DNA sequences in this sample. The rearrangement joins TRBV5-1 to TRBJ2-5, with D possibly matching TRBD2 (6 bases). Per germline, CDR1 SGHRS and CDR2 YFSETQ. Trimming pared 4 bases from V and 1 base from J, leaving 8 bases between. The length of the CDR3 is 13 residues. The CDR3 region is CASSPGVQETQYF. Here the CDR3 DNA reads TGCGCCAGCAGCCCGGGGGTCCAAGAGACCCAGTACTTC.

The CDR3 DNA follows: TGTGCCAGCAGCTTAAATGACAGGGGTAATTCACCCCTCCACTTT. Its protein product is CASSLNDRGNSPLHF. The chain employs TRBV7-9 and TRBJ1-6, with TRBD1 matching 8 bases. The CDR3 is 15 amino acids. Unmatched junction bases numbered 3, after V lost 2 bases and J lost 6 bases. The germline CDR1 and CDR2 sequences are SEHNR and FQNEAQ (reference sequence).

The chain employs TRBV19 and TRBJ1-2; 8 bases map to TRBD1. CDR1 and CDR2 from the germline V gene are LNHDA and SQIVND (reference sequence). The CDR3 spans 15 residues. V dropped 1 base and J dropped 4; count of bases not matched to a gene: 5. The CDR3 DNA sequence: TGTGCCAGTAGTATAGGTCCAGGGGGCGCCTATGGCTACACCTTC. It specifies CASSIGPGGAYGYTF.

This clone was seen a few times. CDR3 coding DNA: TGTGCCAGCAGCATCCGGACTAGCGGGAGATACGAGCAGTACTTC. Its protein product is CASSIRTSGRYEQYF. The chain couples TRBV21-1 to TRBJ2-7; the D call of TRBD2 is as the table states it, not checked on the DNA. TRBV21-1 is termed a pseudogene. The CDR3 contains 15 residues.

The chain links TRBV5-1 to TRBJ2-3; D unresolved. This CDR3 is built from 13 residues. Germline values: CDR1 SGHRS, CDR2 YFSETQ. V lost 3 bases and J lost 8, with 13 bases in between. The CDR3 nucleotides are TGCGCCAGCAGCTGGGATGTTGGGGTTACGCAGTATTTT. Translating gives CASSWDVGVTQYF.

Only one count was recorded for this clone. CDR3 bases: TGCGCCAGCAGCCAAGAAGAGGGTAGGCAGTTCTTC. Amino acid sequence: CASSQEEGRQFF. The rearrangement joins TRBV4-1 to TRBJ2-1, with a weak D call TRBD2 (5 bases). Germline V CDR1 and CDR2: MGHRA, YSYEKL. V lost 0 bases and J 12 bases, leaving 9 bases between the germline ends. CDR3 length: 12 amino acids.

In its sample, this clone was seen once. This chain uses TRBV11-1 with TRBJ2-2; 7 bases are shared with TRBD2. The CDR3 extends over 16 amino acids. J lost 4 bases, V lost 2 bases, and 7 bases had no gene match. Per germline, CDR1 SGHAT and CDR2 FQDESV (reference sequence). DNA of the CDR3: TGTGCCAGCAGCTTACATCAGGGAGGGGTCACCGGGGAGCTGTTTTTT. Translated: CASSLHQGGVTGELFF.